The 2 T cell receptor beta chains listed next were all sequenced from one sample in a study of identical twins. Each CDR3 protein gets one entry after TCRdb re-called the 5' RACE reads with MiXCR. The sample records about 1.7 million distinct CDR3 sequences, less than 40% being singletons. The specimen sequenced was cord blood. Source of these receptors: a newborn girl in good health.

The V gene is TRBV7-2, the J gene TRBJ2-1, with 7 nucleotides matching TRBD2. CDR1 and CDR2 (germline): SGHTA, FQGNSA. The CDR3 sequence is 15 residues long. J was trimmed by 4 bases and V by 5 bases; bases with no gene match: 8. The CDR3, as DNA: TGTGCCAGCAGCCGAATCAGCGGGGAATACAATGAGCAGTTCTTC. Amino acid sequence: CASSRISGEYNEQFF. The full variable domain, with the rest looked up from reference TRBV7-2 and TRBJ2-1, is GAGVSQSPSNKVTEKGKDVELRCDPISGHTALYWYRQSLGQGLEFLIYFQGNSAPDKSGLPSDRFSAERTGGSVSTLTIQRTQQEDSAVYLCASSRISGEYNEQFFGPGTRLTVL.

This clonotype was seen only a few times. The V and J genes are TRBV2 and TRBJ1-2; D uncertain. The germline gives CDR1 SNHLY, CDR2 FYNNEI. V was cut by 1 base and J by 4 bases, with 7 bases left in between. This CDR3 spans 13 amino acids. The DNA for the CDR3 is TGTGCCAGCAGTGAAGTGCTCCCCTATGGCTACACCTTC. As protein: CASSEVLPYGYTF.